Shown below are 10 T cell receptor beta chains from a single sample sequenced in a study of blood T cell repertoires in COVID-19. TCRdb keeps only in-frame clones here, not all; method: immunoSEQ multiplex PCR. Of under 450,000 clones in the sample, around 89% were seen once. The source material was peripheral blood. The receptors derive from a woman between 50 and 59 years old with COVID-19, enrolled during active disease.

The rearrangement uses TRBV5-1 and TRBJ1-1; D perhaps matches TRBD1 (6 bases). V was trimmed by 4 bases and J by 5 bases, leaving 15 bases between them. Germline V gives CDR1 SGHRS, CDR2 YFSETQ. The CDR3 consists of 14 residues. The DNA of the CDR3 is TGCGCCAGCAGCCAGGACAGTACTGGGACTGAAGCTTTCTTT. It specifies CASSQDSTGTEAFF.

The CDR3 nucleotides are TGCGCCAGCAGCCAAGAAGGGGGATTGGAATATGGCTACACCTTC. As protein: CASSQEGGLEYGYTF. The chain couples TRBV4-1 to TRBJ1-2; weak D call: TRBD1 (6 bases). The germline gives CDR1 MGHRA, CDR2 YSYEKL. This CDR3 is 15 amino acids long. V lost 0 bases to trimming and J lost 5 bases, with 13 bases between them.

In its sample, this clone was seen once. The J gene is TRBJ1-2, the V gene TRBV11-2, with D possibly matching TRBD1 (5 bases). Germline-derived CDR1 and CDR2 are SGHAT and FQNNGV. CDR3 length: 18 residues. V shed 5 bases and J shed 2 bases, with 24 bases lying between them. The CDR3 reads CASSLLGGRITPNYGYTF. DNA of the CDR3: TGTGCCAGCAGCCTTCTGGGGGGTCGTATAACCCCCAACTATGGCTACACCTTC.

The sample holds one count of this clone. The chain links TRBV2 to TRBJ2-7; possible D gene TRBD2, 6 bases. The CDR3 spans 11 residues. The V end lost 7 bases, the J end lost 4 bases, and 8 bases lay between the germline ends. Germline CDR1 and CDR2: SNHLY and FYNNEI. The CDR3 DNA reads as TGTGCCAGCATGGGGGGTTACGAGCAGTACTTC. Protein: CASMGGYEQYF.

The chain links TRBV2 to TRBJ2-3; 7 bases map to TRBD2. The CDR3 consists of 16 residues. Trimming took 6 bases from V and 0 from J; bases not matched to a gene: 9. In germline, CDR1 is SNHLY, CDR2 FYNNEI. For the CDR3, the DNA is TGTGCCAGCAGGGGATCCCTAGCGGACAGCACAGATACGCAGTATTTT. It encodes CASRGSLADSTDTQYF.

The J gene is TRBJ2-3, the V gene TRBV5-4; 8 bases fit TRBD2. Trimming removed 4 bases from V and 4 bases from J; junction bases left unmatched: 5. The CDR3 totals 14 residues. The germline V gene has CDR1 SGHNT and CDR2 YYREEE (reference sequence). CDR3 nucleotide sequence: TGTGCCAGCAGCCCCGGGGGGGTGGCAGATACGCAGTATTTT. Encoded protein: CASSPGGVADTQYF.

A single count supports this clone. The CDR3 bases are TGTGCCAGCAGCTTCCAGGGGCAGCACACTGAAGCTTTCTTT. It specifies CASSFQGQHTEAFF. The chain links TRBV7-9 to TRBJ1-1, with D possibly matching TRBD1 (6 bases). Germline loops: CDR1 SEHNR, CDR2 FQNEAQ (reference sequence). Trimming shortened V by 3 bases and J by 3 bases, and 11 bases separated the two germline ends. This CDR3 is 14 amino acids long. The whole variable domain, remainder taken from reference TRBV7-9 and TRBJ1-1, is DTGVSQNPRHKITKRGQNVTFRCDPISEHNRLYWYRQTLGQGPEFLTYFQNEAQLEKSRLLSDRFSAERPKGSFSTLEIQRTEQGDSAMYLCASSFQGQHTEAFFGQGTRLTVV.

The chain employs TRBV7-9 and TRBJ2-3; 14 bases map to TRBD2. J lost 8 bases, V lost 8 bases, and 6 bases had no gene match. CDR3 size: 14 residues. From germline, CDR1 is SEHNR and CDR2 FQNEAQ (reference sequence). This chain's CDR3 is CASRLAGGLGTQYF. CDR3 nucleotide sequence: TGTGCCAGCCGACTAGCGGGGGGGTTGGGTACGCAGTATTTT. The full variable domain, completed using reference TRBV7-9 and TRBJ2-3, is DTGVSQNPRHKITKRGQNVTFRCDPISEHNRLYWYRQTLGQGPEFLTYFQNEAQLEKSRLLSDRFSAERPKGSFSTLEIQRTEQGDSAMYLCASRLAGGLGTQYFGPGTRLTVL.

V is TRBV18 and J is TRBJ1-2; 8 bases agree with TRBD1. This CDR3 comprises 15 residues. Germline values: CDR1 KGHSH, CDR2 LQKENI. Trimming removed 2 bases from V and 7 bases from J; junction bases left unmatched: 9. The CDR3 sequence is CASSPGLDRVPGYTF. CDR3 nucleotides: TGTGCCAGCTCACCAGGACTGGACAGGGTCCCTGGCTACACCTTC.

Here the CDR3 DNA reads TGTGCCAGCGGGCCCTTGGGGCCAAGAGATACGCAGTATTTT. Encoded protein: CASGPLGPRDTQYF. The chain uses TRBV7-2 and TRBJ2-3; TRBD1 might be the D (5 bases). V shed 8 bases and J shed 5 bases, with 17 bases lying between them. The CDR3 contains 14 residues. CDR1 is SGHTA and CDR2 is FQGNSA in the germline V gene.